Reported below is one T cell receptor beta chain. Its antigen is unidentified. This specimen comes from a study of T cells in Graves' hyperthyroidism and ophthalmopathy. Germline CDR1 WSHSY, CDR2 SAAADI. Trimming cost V 0 bases and J 7 bases, with 13 bases left between them. The CDR3 contains 16 residues. The CDR3 regions of TCR beta were amplified from RNA transcripts. A first-round RT-PCR of the TCR CDR3 used the HTBI primer set. TCRdb reprocessed the multiplex PCR reads with MiXCR, giving one entry per CDR3 protein. The sample consists of roughly 500,000 distinct CDR3 sequences, approximately 15% of them appearing once. General study findings and limits: The model forecast ophthalmopathy, anticipating it by a median around 6.9 months before onset. Blood held most thyroid clonotypes expanded above 0.001 frequency.

This blood was taken when hyperthyroidism was first diagnosed, before any ophthalmopathy symptoms existed. The PBMCs studied were ones that came from roughly 9.4 ml fresh peripheral blood. Sequenced material: blood. The chain recombines TRBV10-2 with TRBJ1-6, with unresolved D. The receptor comes from a woman aged 30 to 39 with Graves' hyperthyroidism that later progressed to Graves' ophthalmopathy. In DNA, the CDR3 is TGCGCCAGCAGTGAGTCGAGAGGTTCGGGGAATTCACCCCTCCACTTT. Translating it yields CASSESRGSGNSPLHF.